The following is a T cell receptor (beta chain) sequence with its context. Antigen specificity is unknown. These data originate in a study of identifying expanded T cells in peripheral blood. Study outcomes and limitations: Technical replicates showed around 1.2 changed clones; around 2 weeks 15 to 20; four weeks 19.

No infections or other immune events were documented during collection. Germline CDR1 and CDR2: SGHDN and FVKESK. This CDR3 comprises 16 residues. Trimming pared 0 bases from V and 5 bases from J, leaving 15 bases between. Some clones are missing from TCRdb's copy, which holds only in-frame ones; the method was immunoSEQ multiplex PCR. The sample contains 85,000 to 100,000 clones, 88% of which appear only once. The origin of this receptor is a person aged 18-69 years in good health. The material sequenced was blood. This chain links TRBV14 with TRBJ2-3, with D perhaps being TRBD1 or TRBD2 (5 bases each). In DNA, the CDR3 is TGTGCCAGCAGCCAAGATATGGGACCAACCCAAGATACGCAGTATTTT. Its protein is CASSQDMGPTQDTQYF.